A selection of T cell receptor beta chains follows, all from one sample in a study of CD8 T cells in ankylosing spondylitis. MiXCR, run by TCRdb on the 5' RACE reads, gives a single entry per CDR3 protein. The table lists just under 550,000 distinct CDR3 sequences, 9.5% to 15% of them singletons. Material: blood, either unsorted or a sorted T cell fraction (not recorded which). All receptors come from a male donor with ankylosing spondylitis. Each CDR3 is given with its conserved first and last residue. The order of the fields is clone size, D gene, V gene, J gene, CDR3 protein, CDR3 DNA. A D gene is named only where the DNA matches it firmly. Only part of the rows carry a size: once, few, many, or a class if the clone is expanded.

clone_size: few
d_call: .
v_call: TRBV5-1
j_call: TRBJ1-2
cdr3_aa: CASSLRVGRDDGYTF
cdr3_nt: TGCGCCAGCAGCTTGCGAGTGGGGCGAGATGATGGCTACACCTTC

clone_size: many
d_call: TRBD1
v_call: TRBV7-8
j_call: TRBJ1-1
cdr3_aa: CASSLTRGRDTEAFF
cdr3_nt: TGTGCCAGCAGCTTGACCAGGGGGCGCGACACTGAAGCTTTCTTT

clone_size: .
d_call: .
v_call: TRBV9
j_call: TRBJ1-6
cdr3_aa: CASSVGTADSPLHF
cdr3_nt: TGTGCCAGCAGCGTAGGGACAGCGGATTCACCCCTCCACTTT

clone_size: few
d_call: .
v_call: TRBV5-1
j_call: TRBJ2-1
cdr3_aa: CASSLEAGGGNEQFF
cdr3_nt: TGCGCCAGCAGCTTGGAAGCCGGAGGAGGAAATGAGCAGTTCTTC

clone_size: few
d_call: TRBD2
v_call: TRBV4-1
j_call: TRBJ2-2
cdr3_aa: CASSLSTSGKGTGELFF
cdr3_nt: TGCGCCAGCAGCCTGAGTACTAGCGGGAAAGGCACCGGGGAGCTGTTTTTT

clone_size: few
d_call: .
v_call: TRBV4-1
j_call: TRBJ1-6
cdr3_aa: CASSQAWRQEATDSPLHF
cdr3_nt: TGCGCCAGCAGCCAAGCCTGGAGACAGGAGGCGACTGATTCACCCCTCCACTTT

clone_size: few
d_call: TRBD1
v_call: TRBV7-8
j_call: TRBJ2-1
cdr3_aa: CASSFGQGVNEQFF
cdr3_nt: TGTGCCAGCAGCTTTGGACAGGGGGTGAATGAGCAGTTCTTC

clone_size: many
d_call: .
v_call: TRBV20-1
j_call: TRBJ1-2
cdr3_aa: CSARSSPDRGPYGYTF
cdr3_nt: TGCAGTGCTAGATCGTCCCCGGACAGAGGTCCTTATGGCTACACCTTC

clone_size: few
d_call: .
v_call: TRBV6-1
j_call: TRBJ2-1
cdr3_aa: CASRIWGYEQFF
cdr3_nt: TGTGCCAGCAGGATTTGGGGGTATGAGCAGTTCTTC

clone_size: .
d_call: .
v_call: TRBV7-2
j_call: TRBJ2-1
cdr3_aa: CASSLDGRYNEQFF
cdr3_nt: TGTGCCAGCAGCTTAGATGGCAGGTACAATGAGCAGTTCTTC

clone_size: .
d_call: TRBD2
v_call: TRBV5-1
j_call: TRBJ2-2
cdr3_aa: CASSSGLADKNGELFF
cdr3_nt: TGCGCCAGCAGCTCGGGACTAGCGGATAAAAACGGGGAGCTGTTTTTT

clone_size: many
d_call: .
v_call: TRBV24-1
j_call: TRBJ2-1
cdr3_aa: CATSDEGGSSYNEQFF
cdr3_nt: TGTGCCACCAGTGACGAGGGGGGGAGCTCCTACAATGAGCAGTTCTTC

clone_size: few
d_call: .
v_call: TRBV5-6
j_call: TRBJ2-2
cdr3_aa: CASSLPQGGELVF
cdr3_nt: TGTGCCAGCAGCTTACCACAGGGCGGGGAGCTGGTTTTT

clone_size: many
d_call: .
v_call: TRBV20-1
j_call: TRBJ2-5
cdr3_aa: CSARVDRAASGRRETQYF
cdr3_nt: TGCAGTGCTAGAGTCGACAGGGCGGCTAGCGGTCGAAGGGAGACCCAGTACTTC

clone_size: .
d_call: .
v_call: TRBV7-9
j_call: TRBJ1-4
cdr3_aa: CASSPRTASNEKLFF
cdr3_nt: TGTGCCAGCAGTCCTAGGACAGCGAGTAATGAAAAACTGTTTTTT

clone_size: few
d_call: .
v_call: TRBV7-9
j_call: TRBJ2-5
cdr3_aa: CASNQGLETQYF
cdr3_nt: TGTGCCAGCAACCAGGGTCTGGAGACCCAGTACTTC

clone_size: many
d_call: TRBD2
v_call: TRBV7-2
j_call: TRBJ2-4
cdr3_aa: CASSSGTRVIQYF
cdr3_nt: TGTGCCAGCAGCTCCGGGACTAGGGTCATTCAGTACTTC

clone_size: .
d_call: .
v_call: TRBV3-1
j_call: TRBJ1-2
cdr3_aa: CASSQESEGINYGYTF
cdr3_nt: TGTGCCAGCAGCCAAGAATCGGAGGGGATTAACTATGGCTACACCTTC

clone_size: .
d_call: .
v_call: TRBV19
j_call: TRBJ1-5
cdr3_aa: CASRLEGVGQPQHF
cdr3_nt: TGTGCCAGTAGACTAGAGGGAGTGGGTCAGCCCCAGCATTTT

clone_size: few
d_call: TRBD2
v_call: TRBV20-1
j_call: TRBJ2-3
cdr3_aa: CSARDGEARLAESTDTQYF
cdr3_nt: TGCAGTGCTAGAGATGGGGAGGCGAGACTAGCGGAAAGCACAGATACGCAGTATTTT

clone_size: .
d_call: TRBD2
v_call: TRBV28
j_call: TRBJ2-3
cdr3_aa: CASSFYRETSGLDTQYF
cdr3_nt: TGTGCCAGCAGTTTCTACAGGGAAACTAGCGGGCTAGATACGCAGTATTTT

clone_size: .
d_call: .
v_call: TRBV5-1
j_call: TRBJ2-5
cdr3_aa: CASSTDVRETQYF
cdr3_nt: TGCGCCAGCAGCACTGACGTGCGGGAGACCCAGTACTTC

clone_size: few
d_call: .
v_call: TRBV14
j_call: TRBJ2-7
cdr3_aa: CASSQVPGTPSSEQYF
cdr3_nt: TGTGCCAGCAGCCAAGTCCCAGGGACCCCTTCCTCCGAGCAGTACTTC

clone_size: many
d_call: .
v_call: TRBV3-1
j_call: TRBJ2-1
cdr3_aa: CASSQGGINEQFF
cdr3_nt: TGTGCCAGCAGCCAGGGAGGCATCAATGAGCAGTTCTTC

clone_size: .
d_call: TRBD1
v_call: TRBV20-1
j_call: TRBJ2-1
cdr3_aa: CSASVGQAVYNEQFF
cdr3_nt: TGCAGTGCTAGTGTGGGACAGGCGGTCTACAATGAGCAGTTCTTC

clone_size: many
d_call: .
v_call: TRBV9
j_call: TRBJ2-2
cdr3_aa: CASSPRAVGGSKTGELFF
cdr3_nt: TGTGCCAGCAGCCCCCGCGCGGTAGGTGGGAGTAAGACCGGGGAGCTGTTTTTT

clone_size: .
d_call: .
v_call: TRBV20-1
j_call: TRBJ1-1
cdr3_aa: CSARDDRYFEAFF
cdr3_nt: TGCAGTGCTAGAGATGACAGGTACTTTGAAGCTTTCTTT

clone_size: few
d_call: .
v_call: TRBV5-1
j_call: TRBJ1-1
cdr3_aa: CASSPGAPYENTEAFF
cdr3_nt: TGCGCCAGCAGCCCAGGGGCCCCCTATGAGAACACTGAAGCTTTCTTT

clone_size: .
d_call: TRBD2
v_call: TRBV12-3/TRBV12-4
j_call: TRBJ2-2
cdr3_aa: CASSFGSGLAGVNGELFF
cdr3_nt: TGTGCCAGCAGTTTCGGGTCGGGACTAGCGGGAGTTAACGGGGAGCTGTTTTTT

clone_size: .
d_call: TRBD2
v_call: TRBV4-2
j_call: TRBJ2-7
cdr3_aa: CASSRASGTKSYEQYF
cdr3_nt: TGTGCCAGCAGCCGGGCTAGCGGGACCAAATCCTACGAGCAGTACTTC

clone_size: few
d_call: .
v_call: TRBV12-3/TRBV12-4
j_call: TRBJ2-5
cdr3_aa: CASSLGPGTFSAGETQYF
cdr3_nt: TGTGCCAGCAGTTTAGGCCCAGGGACGTTCTCAGCCGGAGAGACCCAGTACTTC

clone_size: .
d_call: TRBD1
v_call: TRBV6-1
j_call: TRBJ2-7
cdr3_aa: CASSVLQGASYEQYF
cdr3_nt: TGTGCCAGCAGTGTATTACAGGGGGCGTCCTACGAGCAGTACTTC

clone_size: many
d_call: TRBD1
v_call: TRBV7-2
j_call: TRBJ1-2
cdr3_aa: CASSRVERQGLGYTF
cdr3_nt: TGTGCCAGCAGCCGCGTGGAACGACAGGGTCTCGGCTACACCTTC

clone_size: few
d_call: TRBD1
v_call: TRBV6-5
j_call: TRBJ1-1
cdr3_aa: CASSSSGGLF
cdr3_nt: TGTGCCAGCAGTTCCTCAGGGGGACTCTTT

clone_size: .
d_call: .
v_call: TRBV11-1
j_call: TRBJ2-5
cdr3_aa: CASSYGPGETQYF
cdr3_nt: TGTGCCAGCAGTTACGGACCGGGGGAGACCCAGTACTTC

clone_size: .
d_call: .
v_call: TRBV2
j_call: TRBJ1-4
cdr3_aa: CASRDIPHEKLFF
cdr3_nt: TGTGCCAGCAGGGACATTCCTCACGAAAAACTGTTTTTT

clone_size: .
d_call: TRBD2
v_call: TRBV5-1
j_call: TRBJ2-3
cdr3_aa: CASSSGGLAGGPSTDTQYF
cdr3_nt: TGCGCCAGCAGCTCTGGGGGACTAGCGGGAGGGCCTAGTACAGATACGCAGTATTTT

clone_size: few
d_call: TRBD1
v_call: TRBV5-1
j_call: TRBJ2-3
cdr3_aa: CASSSGQAADTQYF
cdr3_nt: TGCGCCAGCAGCTCGGGACAGGCAGCGGATACGCAGTATTTT

clone_size: few
d_call: TRBD1
v_call: TRBV2
j_call: TRBJ1-1
cdr3_aa: CASGGQGFTEAFF
cdr3_nt: TGTGCCAGCGGGGGACAGGGCTTCACTGAAGCTTTCTTT

clone_size: few
d_call: .
v_call: TRBV7-9
j_call: TRBJ2-5
cdr3_aa: CASSFAEGTQYF
cdr3_nt: TGTGCCAGCAGCTTTGCAGAAGGGACCCAGTACTTC

clone_size: few
d_call: TRBD1
v_call: TRBV20-1
j_call: TRBJ2-5
cdr3_aa: CSAQRTGQETQYF
cdr3_nt: TGCAGTGCCCAGAGGACAGGTCAAGAGACCCAGTACTTC

clone_size: few
d_call: .
v_call: TRBV5-1
j_call: TRBJ2-7
cdr3_aa: CASSLAPAGLNEQYF
cdr3_nt: TGCGCCAGCAGCTTGGCTCCAGCCGGATTAAACGAGCAGTACTTC

clone_size: few
d_call: .
v_call: TRBV7-2
j_call: TRBJ1-2
cdr3_aa: CASSFYSLYGYTF
cdr3_nt: TGTGCCAGCAGCTTCTACAGCTTATATGGCTACACCTTC

clone_size: few
d_call: .
v_call: TRBV20-1
j_call: TRBJ2-5
cdr3_aa: CSARETRGETQYF
cdr3_nt: TGCAGTGCTAGGGAGACGCGGGGAGAGACCCAGTACTTC

clone_size: few
d_call: .
v_call: TRBV9
j_call: TRBJ1-1
cdr3_aa: CASSLYRTVNTEAFF
cdr3_nt: TGTGCCAGCAGCCTATACCGGACAGTTAACACTGAAGCTTTCTTT

clone_size: few
d_call: .
v_call: TRBV20-1
j_call: TRBJ1-2
cdr3_aa: CSPRELRGDGYTF
cdr3_nt: TGCAGTCCCCGAGAGTTACGGGGCGATGGCTACACCTTC

clone_size: few
d_call: .
v_call: TRBV20-1
j_call: TRBJ1-5
cdr3_aa: CSVRGENQPQHF
cdr3_nt: TGCAGTGTGAGGGGTGAAAATCAGCCCCAGCATTTT

clone_size: .
d_call: TRBD2
v_call: TRBV20-1
j_call: TRBJ2-4
cdr3_aa: CSASQAGGRKNIQYF
cdr3_nt: TGCAGTGCTAGCCAGGCGGGAGGGCGCAAAAACATTCAGTACTTC

clone_size: .
d_call: TRBD1
v_call: TRBV20-1
j_call: TRBJ1-2
cdr3_aa: CIGQGSYGYTF
cdr3_nt: TGCATCGGACAGGGGTCCTATGGCTACACCTTC

clone_size: .
d_call: TRBD1
v_call: TRBV6-1
j_call: TRBJ1-5
cdr3_aa: CASSEAQGGYYSNQPQHF
cdr3_nt: TGTGCCAGCAGTGAAGCTCAGGGGGGCTATTATAGCAATCAGCCCCAGCATTTT

clone_size: .
d_call: TRBD1
v_call: TRBV24-1
j_call: TRBJ1-2
cdr3_aa: CATSGTGEILGYTF
cdr3_nt: TGTGCCACCAGTGGAACAGGGGAGATTCTTGGCTACACCTTC